In its sample, the clone carrying this T cell receptor (beta chain) was seen a few times. Germline loops: CDR1 SGHAT, CDR2 FQNNGV. The CDR3 contains 15 residues. V shed 2 bases and J 2 bases; nucleotides not matched to a gene: 3. The sample belongs to a study of cytomegalovirus exposure and HLA in healthy donors. With 60 Vbeta and 13 Jbeta primers, the PCR was carried out. This table comes from immunoSEQ multiplex PCR, and its TCRdb copy is limited to in-frame clones, with some not included. The sample carries 100,000 to 150,000 clones, 80% recorded once. This chain joins TRBV11-2 and TRBJ2-3; 8 nucleotides agree with TRBD2. The source of this sequence is a man aged 30 to 39 in good health and CMV-seropositive. Material for sequencing was PBMCs. The CDR3 region is CASSLLRGDTDTQYF. CDR3 DNA: TGTGCCAGCAGCTTATTGCGGGGGGACACAGATACGCAGTATTTT. Full variable domain (remainder filled in from reference TRBV11-2 and TRBJ2-3): EAGVAQSPRYKIIEKRQSVAFWCNPISGHATLYWYQQILGQGPKLLIQFQNNGVVDDSQLPKDRFSAERLKGVDSTLKIQPAKLEDSAVYLCASSLLRGDTDTQYFGPGTRLTVL.